Below, 7 T cell receptor beta chains from the same sample are listed, as sequenced in a study of T-cell memory formation after mild COVID-19. In TCRdb, the 5' RACE reads were re-called with MiXCR into one record per CDR3 protein. Of 150,000 to 200,000 distinct CDR3 sequences in the sample, about 18% were seen once. The specimen was PBMCs or a T cell subset sorted from them (not recorded which). These TCRs come from a man between 18 and 29 years old who had mild COVID-19 (a few samples of this study predate the infection). Cell type and time point are not known.

The chain uses TRBV20-1 and TRBJ2-3; 9 bases map to TRBD2. Per germline, CDR1 DFQATT and CDR2 SNEGSKA (reference sequence). The CDR3 is made up of 14 amino acids. J lost 2 bases, V lost 5 bases, and 5 bases had no gene match. In DNA form, the CDR3 reads TGCAGTGCTGGTAGCGGGGGAGCCACAGATACGCAGTATTTT. Translation: CSAGSGGATDTQYF.

This clonotype was detected a few times. This chain links TRBV2 with TRBJ1-5; no definite D call. Germline V gene data show CDR1 as SNHLY and CDR2 as FYNNEI. The CDR3 loop spans 15 amino acids. V was shortened by 6 bases and J by 1 base, with 13 bases between the two germline ends. CDR3 amino acids: CASSSPERSNQPQHF. The CDR3 region has the DNA TGTGCCAGCAGCTCACCCGAAAGAAGCAATCAGCCCCAGCATTTT.

This chain connects TRBV15 to TRBJ2-6; D is possibly TRBD2 (5 bases). Germline V gene lookup returns CDR1 LNHNV and CDR2 YYDKDF (reference sequence). CDR3 length: 17 residues. Trimming took 4 bases from V and 0 from J, leaving 13 bases between them. The DNA for the CDR3 is TGTGCCACCAGCACAACTCCCGGGAACTCTGGGGCCAACGTCCTGACTTTC. Encoded protein: CATSTTPGNSGANVLTF.

The gene calls are TRBV5-1 and TRBJ1-2, with TRBD1 as a possible D gene (5 bases). This CDR3 region has 13 residues. The V gene's germline CDR1 is SGHRS and CDR2 YFSETQ. V was trimmed by 0 bases and J by 2 bases, leaving 5 bases between them. CDR3 in amino acids: CASSLAGNYGYTF. Here the CDR3 DNA reads TGCGCCAGCAGCTTGGCAGGGAACTATGGCTACACCTTC.

This clonotype was found a few times. This chain connects TRBV7-9 to TRBJ1-2; 7 bases agree with TRBD1. The V gene end was trimmed by 4 bases and the J gene end by 5 bases; junction bases not matched to a gene: 7. This CDR3 contains 14 residues. Looked up from germline, CDR1 is SEHNR and CDR2 is FQNEAQ (reference sequence). CDR3 loop: CASSYEDRTYGYTF. CDR3 nucleotide sequence: TGTGCCAGCAGCTACGAGGACAGGACTTATGGCTACACCTTC.

This clonotype was detected only a few times. The CDR3 region has the DNA TGCAGTGCTAGAATAATCGCGAGGGGGGGGCCTGTCGATACGCAGTATTTT. Protein sequence: CSARIIARGGPVDTQYF. V and J are TRBV20-1 and TRBJ2-3, with a tentative D call TRBD2 (7 bases). CDR1 is DFQATT, CDR2 SNEGSKA, per germline (reference sequence). V was shortened by 2 bases and J by 6 bases, with 24 bases between the two germline ends. The CDR3 runs to 17 residues.

This sequence joins TRBV11-3 and TRBJ2-5; 7 bases are a match to TRBD1. The germline V gene encodes CDR1 SGHNT and CDR2 YENEEA. The length of the CDR3 is 14 residues. Trimming cost V 4 bases and J 5 bases; bases outside gene matches: 7. The CDR3 here is CASSYGQDGETQYF. CDR3 in DNA: TGTGCCAGCAGCTACGGACAGGACGGGGAGACCCAGTACTTC.